This T cell receptor (beta chain) is from a study of cytomegalovirus exposure and HLA in healthy donors. Both 60 Vbeta primers and 13 Jbeta primers went into the PCR. Per the authors' pipeline: Some 11 million of the roughly 80 million unique TCR beta chains counted in a later analysis were shared. Repertoires were generated with immunoSEQ multiplex PCR, while TCRdb's copy carries only in-frame clones and drops some. The D gene and trimming were derived from the DNA, and the V and J assignments and clone size from that table. The sample includes hundreds of thousands of clones, approximately 88% seen only once; the top ten take 0.71%. V gave up 3 bases and J gave up 6 bases, with 10 bases separating them. CDR1 and CDR2 from the germline V gene are SGHNT and YYREEE (reference sequence). The CDR3 has 12 residues. Whole-study results and caveats: For most TCR beta V segments, an earlier analysis put the productive rate at about 87% or about 30% of the time.

Turning to this clone: Its antigen remains unidentified.

The chain uses TRBV5-4 and TRBJ2-7; tentatively, D is TRBD2 (6 bases). The sequenced sample consisted of PBMCs. The TCR originated in a boy aged 2 to 10 in good health and CMV-seronegative. CDR3: CASSWDSGEQYF. The CDR3 nucleotides are TGTGCCAGCAGCTGGGACTCCGGCGAGCAGTACTTC.